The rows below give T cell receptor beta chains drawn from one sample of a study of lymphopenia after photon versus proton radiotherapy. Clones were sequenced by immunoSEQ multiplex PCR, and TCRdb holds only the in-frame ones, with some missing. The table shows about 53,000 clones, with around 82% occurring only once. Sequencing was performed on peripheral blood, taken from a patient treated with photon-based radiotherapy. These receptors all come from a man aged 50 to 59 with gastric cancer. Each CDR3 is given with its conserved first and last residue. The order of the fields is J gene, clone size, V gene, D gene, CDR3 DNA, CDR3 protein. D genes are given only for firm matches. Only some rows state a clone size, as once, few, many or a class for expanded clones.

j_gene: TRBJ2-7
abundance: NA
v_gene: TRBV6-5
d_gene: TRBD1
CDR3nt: TGTGCCAGCAGACGAGGACAGGTGTCCTACGAGCAGTACTTC
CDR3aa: CASRRGQVSYEQYF

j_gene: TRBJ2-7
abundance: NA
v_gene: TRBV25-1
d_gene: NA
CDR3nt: TGTGCCAGCAGTGAAGGCTCCTCCTACGAGCAGTACTTC
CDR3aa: CASSEGSSYEQYF

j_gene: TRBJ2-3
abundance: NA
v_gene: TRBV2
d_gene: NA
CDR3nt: TGTGCCAGCAGTGGGGCGTCGGGGAGCGTTACTAAATCAGATACGCAGTATTTT
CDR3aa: CASSGASGSVTKSDTQYF

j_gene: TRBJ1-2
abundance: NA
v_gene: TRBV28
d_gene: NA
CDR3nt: TGTGCAGGAGGAGGCAGGGCTCTCCTTGGCTACACCTTC
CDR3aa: CAGGGRALLGYTF

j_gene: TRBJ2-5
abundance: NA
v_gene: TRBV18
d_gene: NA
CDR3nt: TGTGCCAGCTCACCATCTTGGGGGGCAGAGACCCAGTACTTC
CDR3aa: CASSPSWGAETQYF

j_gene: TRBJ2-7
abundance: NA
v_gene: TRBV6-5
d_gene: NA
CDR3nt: TGTGCCAGCAGTTACTCAGGGGAGCAGTACTTC
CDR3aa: CASSYSGEQYF

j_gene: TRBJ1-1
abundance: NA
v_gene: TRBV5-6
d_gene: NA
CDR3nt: TGTGCCAGCAGCTTGGGAGGGGGACTCATGAACACTGAAGCTTTCTTT
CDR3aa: CASSLGGGLMNTEAFF

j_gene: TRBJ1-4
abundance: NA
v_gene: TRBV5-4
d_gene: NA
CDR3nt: TGTGCCAGCAGCTTGGACCTTTCCGGGACTAATGAAAAACTGTTTTTT
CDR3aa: CASSLDLSGTNEKLFF

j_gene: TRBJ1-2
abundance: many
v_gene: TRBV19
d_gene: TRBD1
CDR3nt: TGTGCCAGTAGTACTTCCCCCCCACAGGGGGCGCACGGCTACACCTTC
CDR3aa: CASSTSPPQGAHGYTF

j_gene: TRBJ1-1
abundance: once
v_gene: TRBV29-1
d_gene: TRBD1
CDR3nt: TGCAGCGTTGAATTGGACAGGGCGGGCACTGAAGCTTTCTTT
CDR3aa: CSVELDRAGTEAFF

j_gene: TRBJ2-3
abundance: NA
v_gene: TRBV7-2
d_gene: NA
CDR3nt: TGTGCCAGCAGCTTCTACACAGATACGCAGTATTTT
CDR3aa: CASSFYTDTQYF

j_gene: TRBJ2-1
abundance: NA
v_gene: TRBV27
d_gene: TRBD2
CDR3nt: TGTGCCAGCGCTCGATTTAGCGGGAGGTCGAGCTCCTACAATGAGCAGTTCTTC
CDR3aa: CASARFSGRSSSYNEQFF

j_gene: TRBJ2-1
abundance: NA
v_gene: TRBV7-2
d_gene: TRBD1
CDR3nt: TGTGCCAGCAGCGATAGACAGGGAAGGACGCAGTTCTTC
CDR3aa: CASSDRQGRTQFF

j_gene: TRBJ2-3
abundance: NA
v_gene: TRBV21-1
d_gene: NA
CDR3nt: TGTGCCAGCAGCAAAAATGTAAGCGGGAGAGGTGAGGGCACAGATACGCAGTATTTT
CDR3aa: CASSKNVSGRGEGTDTQYF

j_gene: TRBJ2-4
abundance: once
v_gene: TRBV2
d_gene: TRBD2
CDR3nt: TGTGCCAGCAGAGAGCGGGAGTCCAAAAACATTCAGTACTTC
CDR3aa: CASRERESKNIQYF

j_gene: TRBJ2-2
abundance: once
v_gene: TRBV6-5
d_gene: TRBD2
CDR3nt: TGTGCCAGCAGCCAACTAGCGCCCGGGGAGCTGTTTTTT
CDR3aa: CASSQLAPGELFF

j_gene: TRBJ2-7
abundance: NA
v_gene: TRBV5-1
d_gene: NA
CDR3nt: TGCGCCAGCAGCCTTCCGGACGGACGCTACGAGCAGTACTTC
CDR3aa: CASSLPDGRYEQYF

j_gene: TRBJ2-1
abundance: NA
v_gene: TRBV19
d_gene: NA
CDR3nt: TGTGCCAGTAGTGGGTTGGGGACGACTAAGTTCAATGAGCAGTTCTTC
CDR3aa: CASSGLGTTKFNEQFF

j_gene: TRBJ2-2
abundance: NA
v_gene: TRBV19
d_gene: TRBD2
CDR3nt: TGTGCCAGTAGTATAAGGACTAGCGGGAACACCGGGGAGCTGTTTTTT
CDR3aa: CASSIRTSGNTGELFF

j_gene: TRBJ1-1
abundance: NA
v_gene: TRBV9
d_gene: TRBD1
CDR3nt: TGTGCCAGCAGCCCTCGACAGGGGGGGACTGAAGCTTTCTTT
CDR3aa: CASSPRQGGTEAFF

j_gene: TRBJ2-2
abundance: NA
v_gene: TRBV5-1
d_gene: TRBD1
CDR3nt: TGCGCCAGCAGCTATGGACAGGGGGCAGGGACCGGGGAGCTGTTTTTT
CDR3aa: CASSYGQGAGTGELFF

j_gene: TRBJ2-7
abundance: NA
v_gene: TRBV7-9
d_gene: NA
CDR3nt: TGTGCCAGCAGCGTCTCACGGGGCTCCTACGAGCAGTACTTC
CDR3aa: CASSVSRGSYEQYF

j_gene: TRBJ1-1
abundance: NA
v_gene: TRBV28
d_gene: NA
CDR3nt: TGTGCCAGCAGTCGGCGTGGGGGTTACACTGAAGCTTTCTTT
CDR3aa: CASSRRGGYTEAFF

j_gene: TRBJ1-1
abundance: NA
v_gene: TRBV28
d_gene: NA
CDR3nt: TGTGCCAGCAGTTTGATCAACACTGAAGCTTTCTTT
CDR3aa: CASSLINTEAFF

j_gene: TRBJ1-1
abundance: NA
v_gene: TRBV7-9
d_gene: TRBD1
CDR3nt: TGTGCCAGCAGCTTAGAGGGGGCTATGAACACTGAAGCTTTCTTT
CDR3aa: CASSLEGAMNTEAFF

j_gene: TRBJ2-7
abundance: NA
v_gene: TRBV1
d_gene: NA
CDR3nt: TGCACCAGCAGCCAAAGGCCGGCGGCGGGAGGAACCTACGAGCAGTACTTC
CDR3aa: CTSSQRPAAGGTYEQYF

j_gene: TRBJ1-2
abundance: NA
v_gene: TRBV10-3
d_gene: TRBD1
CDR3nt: TGTGCCATCAGTGAGCCCGGACAGGAGCTCTATGGCTACACCTTC
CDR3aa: CAISEPGQELYGYTF

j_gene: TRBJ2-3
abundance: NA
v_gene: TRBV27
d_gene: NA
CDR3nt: TGTGCCAGCAGGTCCCCTGGCGGGACAGATACGCAGTATTTT
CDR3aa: CASRSPGGTDTQYF

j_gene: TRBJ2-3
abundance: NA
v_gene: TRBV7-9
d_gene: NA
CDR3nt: TGTGCCAGCAGCTTATATCGCACAGGCACAGATACGCAGTATTTT
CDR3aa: CASSLYRTGTDTQYF